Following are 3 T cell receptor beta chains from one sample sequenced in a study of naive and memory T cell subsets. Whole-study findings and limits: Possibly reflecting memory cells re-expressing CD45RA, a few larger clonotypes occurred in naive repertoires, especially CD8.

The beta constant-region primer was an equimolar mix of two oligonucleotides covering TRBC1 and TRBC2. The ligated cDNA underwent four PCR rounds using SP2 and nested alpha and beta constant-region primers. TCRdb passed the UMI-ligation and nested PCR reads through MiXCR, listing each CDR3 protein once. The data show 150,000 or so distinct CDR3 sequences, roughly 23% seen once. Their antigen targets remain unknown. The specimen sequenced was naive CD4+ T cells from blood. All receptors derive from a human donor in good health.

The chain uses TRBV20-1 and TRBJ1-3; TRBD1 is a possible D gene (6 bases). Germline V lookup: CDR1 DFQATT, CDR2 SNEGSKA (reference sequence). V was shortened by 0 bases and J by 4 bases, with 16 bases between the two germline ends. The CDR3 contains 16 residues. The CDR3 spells CSARDSGGATGNTIYF. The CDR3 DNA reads TGCAGTGCTAGAGACTCCGGGGGCGCGACGGGAAACACCATATATTTT.

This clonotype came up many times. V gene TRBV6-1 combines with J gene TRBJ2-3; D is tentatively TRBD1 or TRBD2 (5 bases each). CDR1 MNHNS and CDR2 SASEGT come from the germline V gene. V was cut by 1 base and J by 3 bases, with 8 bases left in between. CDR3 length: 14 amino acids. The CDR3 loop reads CASSEGGATDTQYF. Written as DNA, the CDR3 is TGTGCCAGCAGTGAAGGAGGGGCGACAGATACGCAGTATTTT.

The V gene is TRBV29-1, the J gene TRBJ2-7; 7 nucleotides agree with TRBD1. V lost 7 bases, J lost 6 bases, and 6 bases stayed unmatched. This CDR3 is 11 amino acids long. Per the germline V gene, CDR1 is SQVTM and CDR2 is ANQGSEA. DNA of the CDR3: TGCAGCGGCCAGACAGGGCTCGAGCAGTACTTC. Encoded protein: CSGQTGLEQYF.